The present entry profiles one T cell receptor beta chain with its context. The data are from a study of T cell responses to AZD1222 COVID-19 vaccine. Overall study: Recipients boosted at about 4 weeks or about 12 weeks are pooled.

Assay: immunoSEQ multiplex PCR; the TCRdb copy retains only in-frame clones and omits some. Of around 84,000 clones listed, approximately 90% were seen once; the top ten hold about 1.6%. Germline CDR1 SGHAT, CDR2 FQDESV (reference sequence). V gave up 2 bases and J gave up 9 bases, with 11 bases separating them. The CDR3 loop spans 13 amino acids. The sequence derives from an adult in good health. The rearrangement joins TRBV11-1 to TRBJ2-1, with a tentative D call TRBD2 (6 bases). This specimen was peripheral blood, taken on day 0 of AZD1222 vaccination. CDR3 in amino acids: CASSLLRDSEQFF. The CDR3 region has the DNA TGTGCCAGCAGCTTATTGCGGGACTCTGAGCAGTTCTTC.